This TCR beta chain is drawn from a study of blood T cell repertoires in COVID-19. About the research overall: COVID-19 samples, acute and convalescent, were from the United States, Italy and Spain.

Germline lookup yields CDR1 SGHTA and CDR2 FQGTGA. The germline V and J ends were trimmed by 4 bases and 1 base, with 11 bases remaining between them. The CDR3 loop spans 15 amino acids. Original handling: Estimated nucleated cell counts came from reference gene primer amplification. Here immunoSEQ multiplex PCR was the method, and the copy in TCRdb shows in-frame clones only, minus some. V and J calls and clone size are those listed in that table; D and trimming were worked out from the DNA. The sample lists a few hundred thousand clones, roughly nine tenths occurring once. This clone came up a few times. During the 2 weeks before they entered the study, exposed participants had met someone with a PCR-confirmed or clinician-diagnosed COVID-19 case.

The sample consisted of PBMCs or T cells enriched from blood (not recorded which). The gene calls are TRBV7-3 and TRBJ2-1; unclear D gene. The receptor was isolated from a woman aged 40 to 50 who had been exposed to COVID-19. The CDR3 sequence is CASSSYSSSYNEQFF. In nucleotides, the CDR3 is TGTGCCAGCAGCTCGTATAGTTCTTCCTACAATGAGCAGTTCTTC.